These 9 T cell receptor beta chains were sequenced from one sample in a study of blood T cell repertoires in COVID-19. Profiled with immunoSEQ multiplex PCR; TCRdb holds only in-frame clones, not every one. The table shows some 250,000 clones, with 75% to 90% occurring only once. The source material was peripheral blood. These receptors were obtained from a woman in her twenties or thirties who had recovered from COVID-19.

The rearrangement joins TRBV19 to TRBJ1-2; D is possibly TRBD1 (5 bases). The germline CDR1 and CDR2 sequences are LNHDA and SQIVND (reference sequence). The germline V and J ends were trimmed by 8 bases and 4 bases, with 20 bases remaining between them. This CDR3 spans 15 amino acids. The CDR3 DNA is TGTGCCAGTGGGACTCGACGGGAGGGGTTCTATGGCTACACCTTC. It is translated as CASGTRREGFYGYTF.

This sequence joins TRBV7-2 and TRBJ2-6, with D unclear. This CDR3 comprises 18 residues. Germline CDR1 is SGHTA and CDR2 is FQGNSA. The V and J ends lost 2 bases and 0 bases respectively, with 14 bases between them. The CDR3 protein is CASSLRLQQFSGANVLTF. For the CDR3, the DNA is TGTGCCAGCAGCTTACGGTTACAGCAGTTCTCTGGGGCCAACGTCCTGACTTTC. The variable domain in full, with the rest retrieved from reference TRBV7-2 and TRBJ2-6, is GAGVSQSPSNKVTEKGKDVELRCDPISGHTALYWYRQSLGQGLEFLIYFQGNSAPDKSGLPSDRFSAERTGGSVSTLTIQRTQQEDSAVYLCASSLRLQQFSGANVLTFGAGSRLTVL.

The DNA for the CDR3 is TGTGCCAGCAGCGTAGCTCTAGCGGGGACGACAGATACGCAGTATTTT. Protein sequence: CASSVALAGTTDTQYF. The rearrangement joins TRBV9 to TRBJ2-3; TRBD2 matches at 9 bases. Unmatched junction bases numbered 5, after V lost 0 bases and J lost 3 bases. This CDR3 region has 16 residues. Per the germline V gene, CDR1 is SGDLS and CDR2 is YYNGEE. Combining the CDR3 with reference TRBV9 and TRBJ2-3 gives the whole variable domain DSGVTQTPKHLITATGQRVTLRCSPRSGDLSVYWYQQSLDQGLQFLIQYYNGEERAKGNILERFSAQQFPDLHSELNLSSLELGDSALYFCASSVALAGTTDTQYFGPGTRLTVL.

The rearrangement joins TRBV9 to TRBJ1-2; D is undetermined. Germline V CDR1 and CDR2: SGDLS, YYNGEE. Trimming removed 0 bases from V and 4 bases from J, with 16 bases in between. This CDR3 is 16 amino acids long. CDR3 nucleotide sequence: TGTGCCAGCAGCGTAGCGGCCTCTGGAGGGAGCTATGGCTACACCTTC. Its protein is CASSVAASGGSYGYTF. Filled out from reference TRBV9 and TRBJ1-2, the complete variable domain reads DSGVTQTPKHLITATGQRVTLRCSPRSGDLSVYWYQQSLDQGLQFLIQYYNGEERAKGNILERFSAQQFPDLHSELNLSSLELGDSALYFCASSVAASGGSYGYTFGSGTRLTVV.

The rearrangement uses TRBV5-5 and TRBJ2-7; 7 positions match TRBD2. Germline V lookup: CDR1 SGHKS, CDR2 YYEKEE (reference sequence). The CDR3 extends over 14 amino acids. The V segment lost 3 bases and the J segment 7 bases; nucleotides outside the gene matches: 10. The DNA for the CDR3 is TGTGCCAGCAGCTGGAGCGGGGCCGAGGAAGAGCAGTACTTC. Its protein product is CASSWSGAEEEQYF.

The V call is TRBV29-1, the J call TRBJ2-3; 7 bases match TRBD2. Germline loops: CDR1 SQVTM, CDR2 ANQGSEA. This CDR3 spans 14 amino acids. V shed 3 bases, J shed 6 bases, and the junction held 9 bases outside the gene matches. The CDR3 region has the DNA TGCAGCGTTGACTACCTAACAGCGGGGGATACGCAGTATTTT. This gives the protein CSVDYLTAGDTQYF.

This sequence joins TRBV18 and TRBJ2-1; D may be TRBD1 (5 bases). The CDR3 contains 15 residues. Germline CDR1 reads KGHSH; CDR2 reads LQKENI. Trimming shortened V by 6 bases and J by 7 bases, and 19 bases separated the two germline ends. DNA of the CDR3: TGTGCCAGCTCGGGATTGGTGGGGCCGGGTAATGAGCAGTTCTTC. Translated: CASSGLVGPGNEQFF.

In its sample, this clone was seen once. The chain couples TRBV2 to TRBJ1-6; no clear D gene. Trimming took 3 bases from V and 7 from J, leaving 13 bases between them. CDR1 is SNHLY, CDR2 FYNNEI, per germline. The CDR3 is made up of 15 amino acids. This CDR3 is CASSDYTDENSPLHF. The CDR3, as DNA: TGTGCCAGCAGTGATTATACAGACGAGAATTCACCCCTCCACTTT.

The chain is built from TRBV2 and TRBJ2-3, with 10 bases aligning to TRBD2. The CDR3 runs to 16 residues. J was trimmed by 2 bases and V by 2 bases; bases with no gene match: 4. Looked up from germline, CDR1 is SNHLY and CDR2 is FYNNEI. The CDR3: CASSEKRGGITDTQYF. The CDR3 DNA follows: TGTGCCAGCAGTGAAAAGCGGGGGGGCATCACAGATACGCAGTATTTT.